This TCR beta chain is drawn from a study of cytomegalovirus exposure and HLA in healthy donors. PCR used 60 Vbeta primers and 13 Jbeta primers. Sequencing used immunoSEQ multiplex PCR; TCRdb keeps in-frame clones, though not all of them. The data hold 100,000 or so clones, with about 80% observed a single time. The table lists this clone with a few counts. Its antigen is undetermined. General study results and limits: One variant, a missense change in DCLRE1C, was linked in a later analysis to TCR beta V- and J-gene trimming.

V was clipped by 8 bases and J by 8 bases, with 13 bases between them. In germline, CDR1 is SGHTA, CDR2 FQGTGA. The CDR3 runs to 12 residues. This chain links TRBV7-3 with TRBJ2-1; D unresolved. The material sequenced was PBMCs. The receptor comes from a man aged 30 to 39 in good health and CMV-seropositive. The CDR3 region is CASGRYMDEQFF. The CDR3 nucleotides read TGTGCCAGCGGGCGATACATGGATGAGCAGTTCTTC.